This T cell receptor (beta chain) was documented in a study of cytomegalovirus exposure and HLA in healthy donors. Whole-study findings and limits: A link between a missense DCLRE1C variant and TCR beta V- and J-gene trimming emerged from a later analysis. Being indistinguishable, some V segments were excluded, TRBV6-2 and TRBV6-3 among them. Most TCR sequences were seen very rarely across donors, but some public TCRs occurred in many.

The PCR used 60 Vbeta and 13 Jbeta primers. Method: immunoSEQ multiplex PCR; TCRdb's copy keeps in-frame clones and lacks some. This sample has fewer than 200,000 clones, with more than 75% found just once. As for this clone: Its specificity is unknown.

The CDR3 contains 15 residues. Germline assignment: CDR1 SGHRS and CDR2 YFSETQ. V lost 0 bases and J lost 5, with 11 bases in between. V usage is TRBV5-1 and J usage is TRBJ1-4; D call uncertain. This clonotype originated in a girl under two years old in good health and CMV-seronegative. The material sequenced was PBMCs. The CDR3 nucleotides are TGCGCCAGCAGCTTGGTACCGGGTTCAAATGAAAAACTGTTTTTT. It encodes CASSLVPGSNEKLFF. Variable domain in full (rest from reference TRBV5-1 and TRBJ1-4): KAGVTQTPRYLIKTRGQQVTLSCSPISGHRSVSWYQQTPGQGLQFLFEYFSETQRNKGNFPGRFSGRQFSNSRSEMNVSTLELGDSALYLCASSLVPGSNEKLFFGSGTQLSVL.